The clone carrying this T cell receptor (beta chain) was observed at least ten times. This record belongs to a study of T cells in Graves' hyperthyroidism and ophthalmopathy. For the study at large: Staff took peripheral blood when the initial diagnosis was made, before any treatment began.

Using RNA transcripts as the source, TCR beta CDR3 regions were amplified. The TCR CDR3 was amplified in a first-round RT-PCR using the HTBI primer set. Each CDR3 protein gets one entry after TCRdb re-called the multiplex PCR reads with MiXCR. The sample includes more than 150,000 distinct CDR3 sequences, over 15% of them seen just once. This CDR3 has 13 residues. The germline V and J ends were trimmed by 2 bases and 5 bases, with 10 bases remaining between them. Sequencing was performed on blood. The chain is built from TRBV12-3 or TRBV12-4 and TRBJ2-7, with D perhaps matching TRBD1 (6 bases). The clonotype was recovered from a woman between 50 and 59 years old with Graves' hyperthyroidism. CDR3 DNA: TGTGCCAGCAGTTTAAGGGGGACCCACGAGCAGTACTTC. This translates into CASSLRGTHEQYF.